The 18 T cell receptor beta chains below all came from one sample that was sequenced in a study of CXCR3-negative and CXCR3-positive naive CD8 T cells. The authors made the TRB cDNA libraries by 5' RACE using UMI labels. TCRdb reprocessed the 5' RACE reads and keeps a single row for each CDR3 protein, giving no DNA. There are tens of thousands of distinct CDR3 sequences in the sample, with roughly 0.99% held by the top ten. Sequencing was performed on naive CXCR3- CD8+ T cells from blood. Documented subset: CD45RO-CCR7+CD27+CD95- naive CD8+ T cells lacking CXCR3 (TNR3-). Receptors were obtained from a human donor in good health. Some clones in this sample may be carry-over from other donors' samples.

V is TRBV12-3 or TRBV12-4 and J is TRBJ2-5. CDR3 length: 12 residues. CDR3 sequence reads: CASSDGQETQYF.

The chain employs TRBV4-2 and TRBJ1-2; TCRdb returns TRBD1, unconfirmable since there is no DNA. The CDR3 has 18 amino acids. Germline V gives CDR1 LGHNA, CDR2 YNFKEQ. CDR3 amino acids: CASSQDIEQGASYYGYTF.

The chain joins TRBV7-9 to TRBJ1-1; there is no DNA to check the TCRdb D call of TRBD1. The CDR3 sequence is 16 residues long. Germline V gives CDR1 SEHNR, CDR2 FQNEAQ (reference sequence). CDR3 protein: CASSLRTGGRDTEAFF.

The V and J genes are TRBV28 and TRBJ2-1; TCRdb designates TRBD1, a call that cannot be tested without DNA. Germline CDR1 reads MDHEN; CDR2 reads SYDVKM. The CDR3 contains 15 residues. The CDR3 sequence: CASSPEGEGANEQFF.

The rearrangement joins TRBV29-1 to TRBJ2-1; without DNA, the TCRdb call of TRBD2 cannot be checked. Germline V gives CDR1 SQVTM, CDR2 ANQGSEA. This CDR3 spans 16 amino acids. The CDR3 here is CSVEKGGGMDINEQFF.

The chain employs TRBV10-2 and TRBJ1-5. This CDR3 contains 13 residues. The germline gives CDR1 WSHSY, CDR2 SAAADI. CDR3 loop: CASGEHINQPQHF.

The V gene is TRBV7-2, the J gene TRBJ1-5; TCRdb indicates TRBD1, and absent DNA this call remains unverified. The CDR3 runs to 16 residues. Germline values: CDR1 SGHTA, CDR2 FQGNSA. CDR3 sequence reads: CASSPTGQGENQPQHF.

This rearrangement joins TRBV18 to TRBJ2-3; no DNA is available, so the TRBD2 call from TCRdb remains unchecked. Germline CDR1 KGHSH, CDR2 LQKENI. This CDR3 comprises 13 residues. CDR3 amino acids: CASSPGLTDTQYF.

This chain connects TRBV7-3 to TRBJ2-7; lacking DNA, the TRBD2 call made by TCRdb goes unchecked. This CDR3 has 14 amino acids. Germline assignment: CDR1 SGHTA and CDR2 FQGTGA. Here the CDR3 reads CASSPGLALDEQYF.

The chain employs TRBV6-1 and TRBJ2-1; TCRdb names TRBD2, which stays unverified in the absence of DNA. This CDR3 has 15 amino acids. CDR1 and CDR2 (germline): MNHNS, SASEGT. The CDR3 reads CASSPLAGGDNEQFF.

The chain uses TRBV9 and TRBJ2-1; the TCRdb call, TRBD1, lacks DNA for checking. The CDR3 covers 13 residues. From germline, CDR1 is SGDLS and CDR2 YYNGEE. The CDR3 is CASSVGGGDEQFF.

The J gene is TRBJ2-3, the V gene TRBV4-2; TCRdb indicates TRBD2, and absent DNA this call remains unverified. This CDR3 contains 17 residues. Germline loops: CDR1 LGHNA, CDR2 YNFKEQ. The CDR3 sequence: CASSQGFGGGPTDTQYF.

The chain is built from TRBV4-3 and TRBJ2-1; TCRdb designates TRBD1, a call that cannot be tested without DNA. Germline V lookup: CDR1 LGHNA, CDR2 YSLEER. This CDR3 region has 15 residues. The CDR3 region is CASSQGRGGSNEQFF.

J is TRBJ1-1 and V is TRBV20-1; TCRdb designates TRBD1, a call that cannot be tested without DNA. The CDR3 has 13 amino acids. Germline V gene data show CDR1 as DFQATT and CDR2 as SNEGSKA (reference sequence). CDR3 loop: CSAKTGNRTEAFF.

The chain links TRBV7-3 to TRBJ2-3. The germline V gene encodes CDR1 SGHTA and CDR2 FQGTGA. This CDR3 region has 13 residues. The CDR3 is CASSLTAPDTQFF.

This chain uses TRBV20-1 with TRBJ2-1; there is no DNA to check the TCRdb D call of TRBD1. The germline gives CDR1 DFQATT, CDR2 SNEGSKA (reference sequence). The CDR3 is made up of 14 amino acids. The CDR3 reads CSARDYLRGEQQFF.

The V gene is TRBV11-2, the J gene TRBJ2-7. CDR1 is SGHAT and CDR2 is FQNNGV in the germline V gene. CDR3 length: 13 amino acids. CDR3 region: CASSFAGLYEQYF. The variable domain in full, completed from reference TRBV11-2 and TRBJ2-7, reads EAGVAQSPRYKIIEKRQSVAFWCNPISGHATLYWYQQILGQGPKLLIQFQNNGVVDDSQLPKDRFSAERLKGVDSTLKIQPAKLEDSAVYLCASSFAGLYEQYFGPGTRLTVT.

The chain couples TRBV29-1 to TRBJ1-2; there is no DNA to check the TCRdb D call of TRBD1. The CDR3 length is 11 residues. Germline V lookup: CDR1 SQVTM, CDR2 ANQGSEA. CDR3 protein: CSVDGGNGYTF.